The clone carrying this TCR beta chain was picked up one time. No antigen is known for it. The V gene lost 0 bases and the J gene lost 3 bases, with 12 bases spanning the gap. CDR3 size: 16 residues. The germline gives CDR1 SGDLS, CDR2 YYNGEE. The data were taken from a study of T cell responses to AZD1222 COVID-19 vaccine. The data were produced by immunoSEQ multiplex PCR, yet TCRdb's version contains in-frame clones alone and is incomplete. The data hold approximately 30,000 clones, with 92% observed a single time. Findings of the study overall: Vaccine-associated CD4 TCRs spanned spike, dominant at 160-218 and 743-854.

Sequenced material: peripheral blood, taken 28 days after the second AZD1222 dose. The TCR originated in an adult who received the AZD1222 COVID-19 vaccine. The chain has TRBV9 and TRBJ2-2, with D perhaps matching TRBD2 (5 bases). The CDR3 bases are TGTGCCAGCAGCGTAGTAGGTAGCGTACACACCGGGGAGCTGTTTTTT. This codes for CASSVVGSVHTGELFF.